The rows below give T cell receptor beta chains drawn from one sample of a study of T cell repertoires in cytomegalovirus infection. These receptors lack a known antigen. One entry per CDR3 protein, called by TCRdb with MiXCR from the reads. This sample has roughly 920,000 distinct CDR3 sequences, with roughly 30% found just once. Sequencing used cultured CD8+ T cells from PBMCs, obtained from culture after CMV antigen stimulation. These receptors were taken from a human donor in good health (CMV status not recorded). Some clones in this sample may be carry-over from other donors' samples. The CDR3 runs from the conserved cysteine through the conserved F or W. A D gene is named only where the DNA matches it firmly. Clone size is not always given. Where it is, it says once, few, many or a class for expanded clones.

v_call: TRBV2
d_call: NA
j_call: TRBJ1-1
clone_size: NA
cdr3_nt: TGTGCCAGCAGTTTCCCCCGGGACCACGTGAACACTGAAGCTTTCTTT
cdr3_aa: CASSFPRDHVNTEAFF

v_call: TRBV6-1
d_call: NA
j_call: TRBJ2-2
clone_size: few
cdr3_nt: TGTGCCAGCAGTGAAGAAGGTCTAAGCACCGGGGAGCTGTTTTTT
cdr3_aa: CASSEEGLSTGELFF

v_call: TRBV29-1
d_call: NA
j_call: TRBJ2-7
clone_size: NA
cdr3_nt: TGCAGCGTTGAAGACCTCAGCCAGGGTTCCTACGAGCAGTACTTC
cdr3_aa: CSVEDLSQGSYEQYF

v_call: TRBV7-2
d_call: NA
j_call: TRBJ2-5
clone_size: many
cdr3_nt: TGTGCCAGCGGCCCCGCGGGGTCAGAGACCCAGTACTTC
cdr3_aa: CASGPAGSETQYF

v_call: TRBV7-2
d_call: NA
j_call: TRBJ2-5
clone_size: many
cdr3_nt: TGTGCCAGCAGCTCTACAGCGTATGAGGAGACCCAGTACTTC
cdr3_aa: CASSSTAYEETQYF

v_call: TRBV29-1
d_call: TRBD2
j_call: TRBJ2-6
clone_size: once
cdr3_nt: TGCAGCGTTGCGGGACTAAGCTCTGGGGCCAACGTCCTGACTTTC
cdr3_aa: CSVAGLSSGANVLTF

v_call: TRBV7-9
d_call: NA
j_call: TRBJ1-5
clone_size: NA
cdr3_nt: TGTGCCAGCAGCTCAAATGGGATCTTCCCCCAGCATTTT
cdr3_aa: CASSSNGIFPQHF

v_call: TRBV6-6
d_call: TRBD1
j_call: TRBJ1-4
clone_size: few
cdr3_nt: TGTGCCAGCAGTTCGGACAGGCCTAGGGAAAAACTGTTTTTT
cdr3_aa: CASSSDRPREKLFF

v_call: TRBV7-2
d_call: NA
j_call: TRBJ2-1
clone_size: many
cdr3_nt: TGTGCCAGCAGCCCCAGGGGGGACCCTGTTTTTTACAATGAGCAGTTCTTC
cdr3_aa: CASSPRGDPVFYNEQFF

v_call: TRBV20-1
d_call: TRBD1
j_call: TRBJ2-3
clone_size: NA
cdr3_nt: TGCAGTGCACTCTTGGACAGGGGTTGGACAGATACGCAGTATTTT
cdr3_aa: CSALLDRGWTDTQYF

v_call: TRBV10-3
d_call: NA
j_call: TRBJ1-6
clone_size: few
cdr3_nt: TGTGCCATCGGGGAAAGCAAGGATTCACCCCTCCACTTT
cdr3_aa: CAIGESKDSPLHF

v_call: TRBV28
d_call: TRBD2
j_call: TRBJ2-1
clone_size: few
cdr3_nt: TGTGCCAGCAGTTCCCTAAGCGGGGGGGCCAATGAGCAGTTCTTC
cdr3_aa: CASSSLSGGANEQFF

v_call: TRBV12-3/TRBV12-4
d_call: NA
j_call: TRBJ2-2
clone_size: NA
cdr3_nt: TGTGCCAGCAGCTGGACTACCTCAGGCGGGGAGCTGTTTTTT
cdr3_aa: CASSWTTSGGELFF

v_call: TRBV6-1
d_call: TRBD1
j_call: TRBJ1-2
clone_size: few
cdr3_nt: TGTGCCAGCACTTCACAGGGGGCGTCCCCCCTAAGTGACTATGGCTACACCTTC
cdr3_aa: CASTSQGASPLSDYGYTF

v_call: TRBV19
d_call: NA
j_call: TRBJ2-7
clone_size: NA
cdr3_nt: TGTGCCAGTAGTATTATGGAAAACCACGAGCAGTACTTC
cdr3_aa: CASSIMENHEQYF

v_call: TRBV7-9
d_call: NA
j_call: TRBJ2-7
clone_size: NA
cdr3_nt: TGTGCCAGCAGCTTCGGCAGGGTCTACGAGCAGTACTTC
cdr3_aa: CASSFGRVYEQYF

v_call: TRBV11-2
d_call: TRBD1
j_call: TRBJ2-5
clone_size: once
cdr3_nt: TGTGCCAGCAGCTTTCAGGGGGCGAACAGAGAGACCCAGTACTTC
cdr3_aa: CASSFQGANRETQYF

v_call: TRBV7-4
d_call: NA
j_call: TRBJ1-2
clone_size: once
cdr3_nt: TGTGCCAGCACCGCCACAGGGACCTATGGCTACACCTTC
cdr3_aa: CASTATGTYGYTF

v_call: TRBV28
d_call: NA
j_call: TRBJ1-3
clone_size: many
cdr3_nt: TGTGCCAGCAGCATTCGAGGGGGAACTGGAAACACCATATATTTT
cdr3_aa: CASSIRGGTGNTIYF

v_call: TRBV5-4
d_call: TRBD1
j_call: TRBJ2-1
clone_size: NA
cdr3_nt: TGTGCCAGCAGCAACCGGGGGACAGGCAATGAGCAGTTCTTC
cdr3_aa: CASSNRGTGNEQFF

v_call: TRBV4-1
d_call: TRBD1
j_call: TRBJ1-1
clone_size: NA
cdr3_nt: TGCGCCAGCAGCCAAGATCTGGGAGGGGGCCCGACAAACACTGAAGCTTTCTTT
cdr3_aa: CASSQDLGGGPTNTEAFF

v_call: TRBV29-1
d_call: TRBD1
j_call: TRBJ1-3
clone_size: many
cdr3_nt: TGCAGCGTTGCGGGGCAGGGGGCATCTTTCTCTGGAAACACCATATATTTT
cdr3_aa: CSVAGQGASFSGNTIYF

v_call: TRBV13
d_call: NA
j_call: TRBJ2-1
clone_size: NA
cdr3_nt: TGTGCCAGCAGCTTAAACTGGGGCCATGAGCAGTTCTTC
cdr3_aa: CASSLNWGHEQFF

v_call: TRBV2
d_call: TRBD2
j_call: TRBJ2-3
clone_size: NA
cdr3_nt: TGTGCCAGCAGTGAACGGGACCTTACCTGGACTAGCGGGGGGGCCTCTAGCACAGATACGCAGTATTTT
cdr3_aa: CASSERDLTWTSGGASSTDTQYF

v_call: TRBV29-1
d_call: NA
j_call: TRBJ2-5
clone_size: NA
cdr3_nt: TGCAGCGGTTCAAGGAACCAAGAGACCCAGTACTTC
cdr3_aa: CSGSRNQETQYF

v_call: TRBV11-2
d_call: TRBD1
j_call: TRBJ2-1
clone_size: few
cdr3_nt: TGTGCCAGCAGCTTAGCACAGGGGGCGCTTAGTGAGCAGTTCTTC
cdr3_aa: CASSLAQGALSEQFF

v_call: TRBV6-6
d_call: NA
j_call: TRBJ2-7
clone_size: NA
cdr3_nt: TGTGCCAGCACCGAAGCCTACGAGCAGTACTTC
cdr3_aa: CASTEAYEQYF

v_call: TRBV13
d_call: TRBD1
j_call: TRBJ2-7
clone_size: NA
cdr3_nt: TGTGCCAGCAGCTCGCCCGGGACAGCGAACGAGCAGTACTTC
cdr3_aa: CASSSPGTANEQYF

v_call: TRBV2
d_call: NA
j_call: TRBJ1-1
clone_size: NA
cdr3_nt: TGTGCCAGCAGTGCCCGGGGGCAGCTCACTGAAGCTTTCTTT
cdr3_aa: CASSARGQLTEAFF